This T cell receptor (beta chain) was profiled in a study of T-cell reconstitution after alpha-beta-depleted transplantation in children. TCRbeta library preparation incorporated unique molecular identifiers. MiXCR, applied by TCRdb to the PCR reads, yields one record per CDR3 protein. This sample has some 530,000 distinct CDR3 sequences; 9.5% to 15% occur once, and the top ten carry over 5.5%. This clonotype has only a few counts. V gave up 1 base and J gave up 5 bases; unmatched junction bases: 3. The CDR3 sequence is 14 residues long. Germline V gene data show CDR1 as SGHTA and CDR2 as FQGTGA. The clonotype comes from a human donor who donated a stem cell graft to a child with combined immunodeficiency. The genes are TRBV7-3 and TRBJ2-5; the match to TRBD2 covers 8 bases. The sample in question was PBMCs from the stem cell graft donor, obtained from the stem cell graft. The CDR3 spells CASSLNSGMETQYF. CDR3 DNA: TGTGCCAGCAGCTTAAATAGCGGGATGGAGACCCAGTACTTC.